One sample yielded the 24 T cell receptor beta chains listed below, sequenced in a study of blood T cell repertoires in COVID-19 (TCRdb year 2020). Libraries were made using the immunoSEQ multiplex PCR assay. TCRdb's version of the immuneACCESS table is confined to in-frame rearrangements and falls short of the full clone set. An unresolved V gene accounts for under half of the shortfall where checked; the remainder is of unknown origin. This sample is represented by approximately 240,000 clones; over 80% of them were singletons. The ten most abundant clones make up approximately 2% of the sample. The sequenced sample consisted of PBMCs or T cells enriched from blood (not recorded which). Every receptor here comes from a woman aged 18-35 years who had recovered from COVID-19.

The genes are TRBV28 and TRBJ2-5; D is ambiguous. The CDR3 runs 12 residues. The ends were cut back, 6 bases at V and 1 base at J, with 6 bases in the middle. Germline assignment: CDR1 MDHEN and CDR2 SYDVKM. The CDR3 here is CASSRFQETQYF. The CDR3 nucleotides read TGTGCCAGCAGCAGGTTCCAAGAGACCCAGTACTTC.

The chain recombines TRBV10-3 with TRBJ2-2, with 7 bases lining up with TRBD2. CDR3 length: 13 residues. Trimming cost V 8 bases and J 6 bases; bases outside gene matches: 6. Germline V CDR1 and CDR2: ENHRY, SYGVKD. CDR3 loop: CAIGGRAPGELFF. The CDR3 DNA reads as TGTGCCATCGGGGGGAGGGCTCCCGGGGAGCTGTTTTTT.

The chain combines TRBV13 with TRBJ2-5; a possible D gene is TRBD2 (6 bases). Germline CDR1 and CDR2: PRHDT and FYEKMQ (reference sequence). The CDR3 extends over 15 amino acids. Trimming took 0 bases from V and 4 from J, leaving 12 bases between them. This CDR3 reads CASSLGLTGVETQYF. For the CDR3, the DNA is TGTGCCAGCAGCTTAGGCCTAACGGGAGTAGAGACCCAGTACTTC.

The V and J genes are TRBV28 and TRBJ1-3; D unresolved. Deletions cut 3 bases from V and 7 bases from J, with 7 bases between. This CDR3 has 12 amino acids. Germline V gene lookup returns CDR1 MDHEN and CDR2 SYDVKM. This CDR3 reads CASSLVENTIYF. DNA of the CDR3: TGTGCCAGCAGTTTGGTAGAGAACACCATATATTTT. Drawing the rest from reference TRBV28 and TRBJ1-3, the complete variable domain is DVKVTQSSRYLVKRTGEKVFLECVQDMDHENMFWYRQDPGLGLRLIYFSYDVKMKEKGDIPEGYSVSREKKERFSLILESASTNQTSMYLCASSLVENTIYFGEGSWLTVV.

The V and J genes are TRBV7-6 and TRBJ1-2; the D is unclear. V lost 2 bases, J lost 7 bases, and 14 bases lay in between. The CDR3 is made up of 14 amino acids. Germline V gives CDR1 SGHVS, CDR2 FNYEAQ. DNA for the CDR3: TGTGCCAGCAGCTTATTGTCAAAGGAGGGTGGCTACACCTTC. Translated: CASSLLSKEGGYTF.

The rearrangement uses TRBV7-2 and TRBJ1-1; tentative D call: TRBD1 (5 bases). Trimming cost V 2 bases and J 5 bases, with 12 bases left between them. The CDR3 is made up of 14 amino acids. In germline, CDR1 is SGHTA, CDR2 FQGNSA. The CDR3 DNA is TGTGCCAGCAGCTTAAGAAACGGGGGGACTGAAGCTTTCTTT. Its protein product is CASSLRNGGTEAFF.

The CDR3 nucleotides read TGCGCCAGCAGCTTGGTGGGGGCAAACTCCTACGAGCAGTACTTC. Its protein is CASSLVGANSYEQYF. The rearrangement joins TRBV5-1 to TRBJ2-7; D may be TRBD1 (6 bases). The CDR3 has 15 residues. Germline CDR1 SGHRS, CDR2 YFSETQ. V was pared by 0 bases and J by 0 bases, with 10 bases between.

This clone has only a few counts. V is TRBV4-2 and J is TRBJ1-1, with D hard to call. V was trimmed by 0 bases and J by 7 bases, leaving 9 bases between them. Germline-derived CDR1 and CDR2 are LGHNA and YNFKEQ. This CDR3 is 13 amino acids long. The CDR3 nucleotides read TGTGCCAGCAGCCAAGATAGTAGAGTTGAAGCTTTCTTT. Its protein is CASSQDSRVEAFF.

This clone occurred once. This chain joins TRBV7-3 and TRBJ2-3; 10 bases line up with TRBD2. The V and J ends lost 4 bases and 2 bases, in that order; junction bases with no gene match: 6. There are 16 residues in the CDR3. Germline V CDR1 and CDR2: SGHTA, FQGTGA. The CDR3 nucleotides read TGTGCCAGCAGCTCCCGGACTAGCGGTAACACAGATACGCAGTATTTT. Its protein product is CASSSRTSGNTDTQYF.

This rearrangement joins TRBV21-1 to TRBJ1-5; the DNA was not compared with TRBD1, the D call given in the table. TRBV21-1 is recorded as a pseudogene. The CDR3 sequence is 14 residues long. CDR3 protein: CASSPRGAGQPQHF. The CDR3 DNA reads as TGTGCCAGCAGTCCCAGGGGAGCCGGTCAGCCCCAGCATTTT.

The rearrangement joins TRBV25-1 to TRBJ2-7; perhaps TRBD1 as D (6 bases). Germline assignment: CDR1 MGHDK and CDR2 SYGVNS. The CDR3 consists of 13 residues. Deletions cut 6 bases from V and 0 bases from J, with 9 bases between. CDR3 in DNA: TGTGCCAGCAGAGACAGGCTCTCCTACGAGCAGTACTTC. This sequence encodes CASRDRLSYEQYF.

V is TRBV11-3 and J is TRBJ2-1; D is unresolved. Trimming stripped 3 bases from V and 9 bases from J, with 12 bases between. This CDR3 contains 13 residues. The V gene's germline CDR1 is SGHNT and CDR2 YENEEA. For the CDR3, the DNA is TGTGCCAGCAGCTTGTCGGTGTTTGGTGAGCAGTTCTTC. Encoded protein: CASSLSVFGEQFF.

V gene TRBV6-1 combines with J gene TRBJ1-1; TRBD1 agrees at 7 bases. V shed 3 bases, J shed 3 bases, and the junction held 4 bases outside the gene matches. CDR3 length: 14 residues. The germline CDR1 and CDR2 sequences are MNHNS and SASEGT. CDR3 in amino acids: CASSDQQGYTEAFF. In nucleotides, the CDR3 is TGTGCCAGCAGTGATCAACAGGGGTACACTGAAGCTTTCTTT.

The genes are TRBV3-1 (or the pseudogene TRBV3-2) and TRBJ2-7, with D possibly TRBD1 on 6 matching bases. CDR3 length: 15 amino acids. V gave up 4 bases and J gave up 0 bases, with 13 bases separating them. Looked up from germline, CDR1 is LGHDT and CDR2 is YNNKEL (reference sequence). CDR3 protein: CASSPRGTGSYEQYF. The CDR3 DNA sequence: TGTGCCAGCAGCCCCAGGGGTACTGGCTCCTACGAGCAGTACTTC.

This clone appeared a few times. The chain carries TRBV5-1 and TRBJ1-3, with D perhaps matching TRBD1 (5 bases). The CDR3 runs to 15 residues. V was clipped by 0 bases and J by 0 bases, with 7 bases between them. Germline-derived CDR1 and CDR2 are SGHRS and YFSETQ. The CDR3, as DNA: TGCGCCAGCAGCTTGGACACAGGCTCTGGAAACACCATATATTTT. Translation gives CASSLDTGSGNTIYF. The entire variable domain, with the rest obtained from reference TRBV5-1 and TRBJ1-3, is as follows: KAGVTQTPRYLIKTRGQQVTLSCSPISGHRSVSWYQQTPGQGLQFLFEYFSETQRNKGNFPGRFSGRQFSNSRSEMNVSTLELGDSALYLCASSLDTGSGNTIYFGEGSWLTVV.

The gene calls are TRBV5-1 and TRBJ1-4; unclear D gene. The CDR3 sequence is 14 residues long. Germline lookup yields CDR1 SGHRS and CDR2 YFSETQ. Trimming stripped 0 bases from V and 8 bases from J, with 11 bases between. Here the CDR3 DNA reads TGCGCCAGCAGCTTGGCCGGTCCGGGGGAAAAACTGTTTTTT. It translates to CASSLAGPGEKLFF. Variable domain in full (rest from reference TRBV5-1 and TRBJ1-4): KAGVTQTPRYLIKTRGQQVTLSCSPISGHRSVSWYQQTPGQGLQFLFEYFSETQRNKGNFPGRFSGRQFSNSRSEMNVSTLELGDSALYLCASSLAGPGEKLFFGSGTQLSVL.

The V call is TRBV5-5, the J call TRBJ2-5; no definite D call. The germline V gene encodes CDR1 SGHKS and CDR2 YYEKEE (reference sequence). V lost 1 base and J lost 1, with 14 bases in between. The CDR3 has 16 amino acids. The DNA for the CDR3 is TGTGCCAGCAGCTTGTGGTACACAAACCTCCAAGAGACCCAGTACTTC. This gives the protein CASSLWYTNLQETQYF.

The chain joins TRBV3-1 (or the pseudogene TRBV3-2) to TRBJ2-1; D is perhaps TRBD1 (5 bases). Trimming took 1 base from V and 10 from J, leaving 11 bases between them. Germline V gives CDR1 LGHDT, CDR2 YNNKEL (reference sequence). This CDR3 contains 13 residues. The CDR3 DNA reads TGTGCCAGCAGCCAAGTGGACACGATGGAGCAGTTCTTC. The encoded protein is CASSQVDTMEQFF.

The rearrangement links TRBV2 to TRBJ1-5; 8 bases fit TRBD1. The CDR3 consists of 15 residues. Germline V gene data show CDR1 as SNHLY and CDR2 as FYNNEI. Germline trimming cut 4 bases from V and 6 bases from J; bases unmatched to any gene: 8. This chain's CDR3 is CASSAETDRGQPQHF. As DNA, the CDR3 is TGTGCCAGCAGTGCCGAGACAGACAGGGGTCAGCCCCAGCATTTT.

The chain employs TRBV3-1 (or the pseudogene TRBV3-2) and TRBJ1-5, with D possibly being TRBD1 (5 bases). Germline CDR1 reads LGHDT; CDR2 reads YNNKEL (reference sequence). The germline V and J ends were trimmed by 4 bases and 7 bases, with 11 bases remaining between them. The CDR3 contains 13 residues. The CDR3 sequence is CASSRSGAQPQHF. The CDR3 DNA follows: TGTGCCAGCAGCCGTTCTGGGGCCCAGCCCCAGCATTTT.

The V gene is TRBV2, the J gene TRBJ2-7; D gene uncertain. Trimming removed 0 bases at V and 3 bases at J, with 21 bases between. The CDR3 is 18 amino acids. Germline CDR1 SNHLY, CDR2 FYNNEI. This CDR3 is CASSEALQLQVLYYEQYF. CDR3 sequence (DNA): TGTGCCAGCAGTGAAGCGCTTCAATTGCAGGTTTTATACTACGAGCAGTACTTC.

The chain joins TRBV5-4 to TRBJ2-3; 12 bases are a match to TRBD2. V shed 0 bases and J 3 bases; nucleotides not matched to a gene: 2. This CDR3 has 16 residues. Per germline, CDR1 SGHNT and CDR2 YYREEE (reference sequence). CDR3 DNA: TGTGCCAGCAGCTTGGGACTAGCGGGAGAAACAGATACGCAGTATTTT. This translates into CASSLGLAGETDTQYF.

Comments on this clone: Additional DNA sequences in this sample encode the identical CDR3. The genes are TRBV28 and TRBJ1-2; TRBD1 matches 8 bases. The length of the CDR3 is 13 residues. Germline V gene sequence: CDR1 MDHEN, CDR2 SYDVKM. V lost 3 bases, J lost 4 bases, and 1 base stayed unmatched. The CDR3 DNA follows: TGTGCCAGCAGTTTTGGACAGGGCTATGGCTACACCTTC. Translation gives CASSFGQGYGYTF.

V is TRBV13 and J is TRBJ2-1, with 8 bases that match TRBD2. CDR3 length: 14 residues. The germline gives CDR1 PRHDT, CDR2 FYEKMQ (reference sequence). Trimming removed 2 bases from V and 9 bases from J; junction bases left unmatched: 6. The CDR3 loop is CASSLLLAGGEQFF. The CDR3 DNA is TGTGCCAGCAGCTTATTGTTGGCGGGGGGTGAGCAGTTCTTC.